This TCR beta chain is from a study of blood T cell repertoires in COVID-19. Across the whole study: Sources were T cells, B-cell-depleted T cells, or PBMCs; the material itself was cDNA or gDNA.

The method was immunoSEQ multiplex PCR; TCRdb's version includes in-frame clones alone and lacks a portion of them. The table lists tens of thousands of clones, 70% to 85% of them singletons. This clone was seen just once. V shed 1 base and J shed 7 bases, with 10 bases lying between them. Looked up from germline, CDR1 is SGHAT and CDR2 is FQNNGV. This CDR3 comprises 14 residues. The sequence was obtained from a man aged 60 to 75 with acute or convalescent COVID-19. The J gene is TRBJ1-4, the V gene TRBV11-2; D gene unclear. Input material: peripheral blood. In DNA, the CDR3 is TGTGCCAGCAGCTTAGGGTTCAACTCTGAAAAACTGTTTTTT. The encoded protein is CASSLGFNSEKLFF. Together with reference TRBV11-2 and TRBJ1-4, the CDR3 gives the full variable domain: EAGVAQSPRYKIIEKRQSVAFWCNPISGHATLYWYQQILGQGPKLLIQFQNNGVVDDSQLPKDRFSAERLKGVDSTLKIQPAKLEDSAVYLCASSLGFNSEKLFFGSGTQLSVL.